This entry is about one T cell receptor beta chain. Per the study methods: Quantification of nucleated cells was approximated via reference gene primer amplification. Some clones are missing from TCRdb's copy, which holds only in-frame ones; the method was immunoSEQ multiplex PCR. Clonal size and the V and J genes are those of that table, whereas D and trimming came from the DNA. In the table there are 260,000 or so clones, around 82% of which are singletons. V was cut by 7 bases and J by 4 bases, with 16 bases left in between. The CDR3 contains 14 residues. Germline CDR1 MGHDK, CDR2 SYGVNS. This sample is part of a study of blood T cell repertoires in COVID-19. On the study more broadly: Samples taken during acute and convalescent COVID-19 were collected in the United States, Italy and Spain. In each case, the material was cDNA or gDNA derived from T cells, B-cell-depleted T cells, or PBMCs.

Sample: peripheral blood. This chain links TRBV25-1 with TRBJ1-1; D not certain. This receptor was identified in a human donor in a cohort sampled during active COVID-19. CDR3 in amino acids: CASNLGGRSTEAFF. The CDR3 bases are TGTGCCAGCAATTTGGGAGGGCGGAGCACTGAAGCTTTCTTT.